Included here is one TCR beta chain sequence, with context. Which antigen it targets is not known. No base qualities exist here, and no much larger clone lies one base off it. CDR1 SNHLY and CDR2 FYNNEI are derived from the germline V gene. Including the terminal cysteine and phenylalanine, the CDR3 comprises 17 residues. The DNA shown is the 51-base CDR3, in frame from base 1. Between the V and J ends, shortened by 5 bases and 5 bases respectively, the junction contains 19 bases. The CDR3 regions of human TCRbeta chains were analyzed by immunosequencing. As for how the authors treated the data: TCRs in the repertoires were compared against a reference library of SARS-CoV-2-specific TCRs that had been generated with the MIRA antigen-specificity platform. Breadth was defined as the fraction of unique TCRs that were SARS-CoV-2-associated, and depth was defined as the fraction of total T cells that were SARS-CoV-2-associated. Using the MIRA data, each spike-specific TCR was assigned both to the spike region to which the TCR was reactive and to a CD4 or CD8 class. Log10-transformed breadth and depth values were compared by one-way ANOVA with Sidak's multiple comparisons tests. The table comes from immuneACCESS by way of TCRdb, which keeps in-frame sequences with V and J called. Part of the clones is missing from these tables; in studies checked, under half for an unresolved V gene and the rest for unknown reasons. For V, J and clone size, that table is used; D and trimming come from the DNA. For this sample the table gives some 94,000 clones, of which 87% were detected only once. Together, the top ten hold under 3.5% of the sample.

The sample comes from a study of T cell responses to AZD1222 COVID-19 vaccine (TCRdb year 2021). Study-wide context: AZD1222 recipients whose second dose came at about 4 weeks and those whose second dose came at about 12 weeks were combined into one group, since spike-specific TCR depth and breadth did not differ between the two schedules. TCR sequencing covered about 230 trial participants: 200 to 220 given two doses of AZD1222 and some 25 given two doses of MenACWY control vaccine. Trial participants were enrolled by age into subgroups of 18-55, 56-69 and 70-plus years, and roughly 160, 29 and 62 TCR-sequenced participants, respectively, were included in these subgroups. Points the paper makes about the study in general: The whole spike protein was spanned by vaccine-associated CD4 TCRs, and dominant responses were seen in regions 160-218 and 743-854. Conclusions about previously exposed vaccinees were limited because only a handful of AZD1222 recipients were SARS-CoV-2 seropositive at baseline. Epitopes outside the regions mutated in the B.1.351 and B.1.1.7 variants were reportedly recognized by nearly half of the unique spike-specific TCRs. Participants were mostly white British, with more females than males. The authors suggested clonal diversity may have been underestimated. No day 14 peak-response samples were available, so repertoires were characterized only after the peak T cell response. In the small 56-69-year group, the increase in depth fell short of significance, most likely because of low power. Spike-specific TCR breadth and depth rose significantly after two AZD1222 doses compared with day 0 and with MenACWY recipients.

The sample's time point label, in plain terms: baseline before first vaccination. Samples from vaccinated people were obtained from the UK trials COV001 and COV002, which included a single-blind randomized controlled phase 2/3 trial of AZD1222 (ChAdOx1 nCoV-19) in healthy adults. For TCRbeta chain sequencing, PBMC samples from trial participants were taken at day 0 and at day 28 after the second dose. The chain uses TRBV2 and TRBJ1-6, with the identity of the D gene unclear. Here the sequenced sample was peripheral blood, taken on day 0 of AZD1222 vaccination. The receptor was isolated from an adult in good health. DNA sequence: TGTGCCAGCAGTCCCGACGCGCCCGGACGTCATAATTCACCCCTCCACTTT. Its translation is CASSPDAPGRHNSPLHF.